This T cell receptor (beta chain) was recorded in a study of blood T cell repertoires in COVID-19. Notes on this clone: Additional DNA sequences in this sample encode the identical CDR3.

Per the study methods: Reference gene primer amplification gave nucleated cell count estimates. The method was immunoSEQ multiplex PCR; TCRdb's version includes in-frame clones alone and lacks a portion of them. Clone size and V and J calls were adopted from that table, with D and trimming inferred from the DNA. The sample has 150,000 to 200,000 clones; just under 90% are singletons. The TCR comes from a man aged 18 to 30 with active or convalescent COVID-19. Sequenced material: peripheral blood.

CDR3 in amino acids: CASSLGGNTEAFF. In nucleotides, the CDR3 is TGTGCCAGCAGTTTAGGGGGCAACACTGAAGCTTTCTTT. The V and J genes are TRBV12-3 or TRBV12-4 and TRBJ1-1, with D possibly being TRBD1 (5 bases). V was trimmed by 1 base and J by 2 bases, leaving 5 bases between them. This CDR3 region has 13 residues.